The 10 T cell receptor beta chains below all came from one sample that was sequenced in a study of blood T cell repertoires in COVID-19. Repertoires were generated with immunoSEQ multiplex PCR, while TCRdb's copy carries only in-frame clones and drops some. The sample holds around 100,000 clones, around 88% seen once. Sequenced sample: peripheral blood. The receptors come from a human donor in a cohort sampled during active COVID-19.

V and J are TRBV25-1 and TRBJ1-3; D perhaps matches TRBD1 (5 bases). Germline values: CDR1 MGHDK, CDR2 SYGVNS. This CDR3 region has 16 residues. Trimming took 6 bases from V and 0 from J, leaving 15 bases between them. CDR3: CASRSPPGSSGNTIYF. The CDR3 DNA is TGTGCCAGCAGGAGCCCACCAGGGTCCTCTGGAAACACCATATATTTT.

The chain recombines TRBV7-9 with TRBJ2-7; 13 positions match TRBD2. After removal of 3 bases from V and 5 bases from J, the junction contained 4 bases not matched to a gene. The germline CDR1 and CDR2 sequences are SEHNR and FQNEAQ (reference sequence). The CDR3 extends over 15 amino acids. The CDR3, as DNA: TGTGCCAGCAGCTTCATGACTAGCGGGAGGAACGAGCAGTACTTC. This translates into CASSFMTSGRNEQYF.

There are a few counts of this clone. CDR3 DNA sequence: TGTGCCAGCAGTCCTAGCCGGAGCACAGATACGCAGTATTTT. Amino acid sequence: CASSPSRSTDTQYF. V usage is TRBV7-2 and J usage is TRBJ2-3, with a weak D call TRBD2 (5 bases). This CDR3 contains 14 residues. The V and J ends lost 6 bases and 0 bases respectively, with 10 bases between them. Germline V CDR1 and CDR2: SGHTA, FQGNSA.

The V gene is TRBV5-1, the J gene TRBJ1-1; 7 bases agree with TRBD1. Germline V gene sequence: CDR1 SGHRS, CDR2 YFSETQ. V lost 2 bases, J lost 5 bases, and 6 bases stayed unmatched. This CDR3 comprises 14 residues. The CDR3 region has the DNA TGCGCCAGCAGCTTCACAGGGGTAGGGACTGAAGCTTTCTTT. It translates to CASSFTGVGTEAFF.

The rearrangement uses TRBV7-9 and TRBJ1-1; no reliable D call. This CDR3 is 14 amino acids long. V lost 4 bases to trimming and J lost 0 bases, with 9 bases between them. CDR1 SEHNR and CDR2 FQNEAQ come from the germline V gene (reference sequence). For the CDR3, the DNA is TGTGCCAGCAGCTCGAATCAGGTGAACACTGAAGCTTTCTTT. Protein product: CASSSNQVNTEAFF.

The chain employs TRBV7-9 and TRBJ1-4; 7 positions agree with TRBD1. Trimming at V came to 7 bases and at J to 5 bases, leaving 7 bases not matched to a gene. CDR1 and CDR2 from the germline V gene are SEHNR and FQNEAQ (reference sequence). The CDR3 spans 14 residues. CDR3 coding DNA: TGTGCCAGCAACTTGGGACAGATAAATGAAAAACTGTTTTTT. Translating gives CASNLGQINEKLFF.

The chain is built from TRBV4-1 and TRBJ1-2; maybe TRBD1 (6 bases). Germline V gene sequence: CDR1 MGHRA, CDR2 YSYEKL. V lost 0 bases and J lost 10, with 9 bases in between. The length of the CDR3 is 12 residues. The CDR3 loop is CASSQDRQVYTF. The CDR3 DNA sequence: TGCGCCAGCAGCCAAGACCGACAGGTCTACACCTTC.

V is TRBV7-9 and J is TRBJ2-3; 8 bases are shared with TRBD1. Germline CDR1 reads SEHNR; CDR2 reads FQNEAQ (reference sequence). There are 14 residues in the CDR3. The DNA for the CDR3 is TGTGCAAGCTCCGTACAGGGGGGCACAGATACGCAGTATTTT. As protein: CASSVQGGTDTQYF.

The chain joins TRBV4-3 to TRBJ2-4; 9 bases align to TRBD1. Germline V lookup: CDR1 LGHNA, CDR2 YSLEER. This CDR3 region has 15 residues. With V trimmed by 4 bases and J by 6 bases, 7 bases remained unmatched. This CDR3 is CASSLEGTGLNIQYF. CDR3 DNA sequence: TGCGCCAGCAGCCTAGAGGGGACAGGGTTAAACATTCAGTACTTC.

This clone was picked up one time. J is TRBJ2-5 and V is TRBV5-1, with 9 bases that match TRBD2. The trim removed 7 bases at V and 4 bases at J, leaving 14 bases unmatched. This CDR3 contains 16 residues. Germline V gene data show CDR1 as SGHRS and CDR2 as YFSETQ. DNA of the CDR3: TGCGCCAGCGGAGGGGTAGCGGGGGTCGGCCCAGAGACCCAGTACTTC. Translated: CASGGVAGVGPETQYF.